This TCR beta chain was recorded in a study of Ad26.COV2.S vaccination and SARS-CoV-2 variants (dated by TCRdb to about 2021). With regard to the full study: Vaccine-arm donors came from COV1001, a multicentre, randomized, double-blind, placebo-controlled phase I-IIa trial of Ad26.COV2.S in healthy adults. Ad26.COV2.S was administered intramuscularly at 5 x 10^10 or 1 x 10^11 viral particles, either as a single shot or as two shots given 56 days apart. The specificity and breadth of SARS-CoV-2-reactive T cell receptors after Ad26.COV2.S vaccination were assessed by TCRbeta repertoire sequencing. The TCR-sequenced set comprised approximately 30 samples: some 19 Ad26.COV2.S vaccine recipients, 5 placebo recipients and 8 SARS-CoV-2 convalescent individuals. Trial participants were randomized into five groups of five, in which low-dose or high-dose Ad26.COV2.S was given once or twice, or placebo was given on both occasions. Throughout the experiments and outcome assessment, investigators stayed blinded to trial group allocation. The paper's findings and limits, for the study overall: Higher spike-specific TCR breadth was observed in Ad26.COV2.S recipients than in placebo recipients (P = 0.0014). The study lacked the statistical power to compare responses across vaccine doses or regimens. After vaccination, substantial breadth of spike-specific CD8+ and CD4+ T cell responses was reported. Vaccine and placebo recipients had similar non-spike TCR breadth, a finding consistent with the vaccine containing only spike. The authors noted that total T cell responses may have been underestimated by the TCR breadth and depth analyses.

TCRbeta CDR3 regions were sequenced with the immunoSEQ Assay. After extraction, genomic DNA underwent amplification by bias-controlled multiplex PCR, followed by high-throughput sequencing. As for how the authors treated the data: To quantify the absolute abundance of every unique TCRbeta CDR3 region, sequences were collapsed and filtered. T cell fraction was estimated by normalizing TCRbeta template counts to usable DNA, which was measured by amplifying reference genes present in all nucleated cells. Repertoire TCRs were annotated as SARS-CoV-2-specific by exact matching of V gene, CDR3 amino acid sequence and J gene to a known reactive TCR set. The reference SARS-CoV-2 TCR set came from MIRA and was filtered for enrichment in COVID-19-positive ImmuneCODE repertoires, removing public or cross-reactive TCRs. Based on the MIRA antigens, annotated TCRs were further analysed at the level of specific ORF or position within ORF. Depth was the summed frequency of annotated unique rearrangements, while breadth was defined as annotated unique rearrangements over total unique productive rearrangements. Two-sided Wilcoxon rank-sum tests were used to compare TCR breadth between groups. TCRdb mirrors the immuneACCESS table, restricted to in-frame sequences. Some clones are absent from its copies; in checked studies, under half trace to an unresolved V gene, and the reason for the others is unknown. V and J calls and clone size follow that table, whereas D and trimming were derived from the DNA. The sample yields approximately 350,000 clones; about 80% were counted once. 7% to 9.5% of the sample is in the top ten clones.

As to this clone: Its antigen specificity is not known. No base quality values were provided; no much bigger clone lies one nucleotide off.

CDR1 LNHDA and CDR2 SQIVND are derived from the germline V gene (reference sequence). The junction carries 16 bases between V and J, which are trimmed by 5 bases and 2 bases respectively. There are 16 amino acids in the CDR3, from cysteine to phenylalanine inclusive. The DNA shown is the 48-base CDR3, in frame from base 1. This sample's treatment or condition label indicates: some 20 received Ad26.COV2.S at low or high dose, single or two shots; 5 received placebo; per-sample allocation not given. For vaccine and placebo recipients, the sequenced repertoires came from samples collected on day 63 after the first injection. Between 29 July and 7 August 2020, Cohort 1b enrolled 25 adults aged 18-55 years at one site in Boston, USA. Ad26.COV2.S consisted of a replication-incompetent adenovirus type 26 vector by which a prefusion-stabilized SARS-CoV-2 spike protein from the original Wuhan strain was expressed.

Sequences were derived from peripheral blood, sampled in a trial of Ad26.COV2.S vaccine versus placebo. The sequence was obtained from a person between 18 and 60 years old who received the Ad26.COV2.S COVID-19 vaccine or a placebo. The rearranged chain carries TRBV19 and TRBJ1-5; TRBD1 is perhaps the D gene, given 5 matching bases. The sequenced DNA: TGTGCCAGTAGTGGGTCTTGGGGGTCTGGCAATCAGCCCCAGCATTTT. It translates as CASSGSWGSGNQPQHF.